The clone carrying this T cell receptor (beta chain) has at least ten counts. Libraries of naive CD8 T cells were made from around 20,000 to 1,000,000 sorted cells. They used 10%, 30% or 50% RNA. V shed 7 bases and J shed 7 bases, with 20 bases lying between them. The CDR3 is made up of 14 amino acids. Germline V gene lookup returns CDR1 SQVTM and CDR2 ANQGSEA. Bulk libraries came from a prior protocol with listed TCR primers. In TCRdb, the PCR reads were re-called with MiXCR into one record per CDR3 protein. Of around 300,000 distinct CDR3 sequences listed, roughly 24% are singletons. The source of the sample is a study of molecular identifiers for immune sequencing clone quantification.

This sequence was found in a human donor in good health. Some libraries in this study had Jurkat cell RNA spiked in. J is TRBJ2-4 and V is TRBV29-1, with a weak D call TRBD2 (5 bases). Source material: naive CD8+ T cells from blood, with Jurkat cell RNA spiked in. Subset meaning: FACS-sorted CD8+CD4-CCR7+CD45RA+ naive T cells. The DNA of the CDR3 is TGCAGCGCTAGAGACCGACTATCCGGTAACATTCAGTACTTC. Its translation: CSARDRLSGNIQYF. Looking up the rest from reference TRBV29-1 and TRBJ2-4 gives the full variable domain: SAVISQKPSRDICQRGTSLTIQCQVDSQVTMMFWYRQQPGQSLTLIATANQGSEATYESGFVIDKFPISRPNLTFSTLTVSNMSPEDSSIYLCSARDRLSGNIQYFGAGTRLSVL.